These 19 T cell receptor beta chains originate from one sample sequenced in a study of blood T cells in healthy people across ages. A sample-barcoded 5' primer and a J-beta primer mix were used in a second PCR of about 7 to 12 cycles. Via MiXCR, TCRdb re-called the 5' RACE reads, giving one row per CDR3 protein. The sample lists more than 750,000 distinct CDR3 sequences; around 29% were seen once. These data also featured in a second study, about T cells of mothers and their children.

Source material: blood. All receptors derive from a woman between 40 and 50 years old in good health.

The rearrangement uses TRBV12-3 or TRBV12-4 and TRBJ1-1; D remains ambiguous. This CDR3 spans 12 amino acids. Trimming took off 3 bases at V and 5 bases at J, with 7 bases between the two ends. The CDR3 sequence: CASSFQRTEAFF. Written as DNA, the CDR3 is TGTGCCAGCAGTTTTCAACGGACTGAAGCTTTCTTT.

The chain employs TRBV24-1 and TRBJ1-1; possible D gene TRBD1, 6 bases. The V gene lost 7 bases and the J gene lost 7 bases, with 9 bases spanning the gap. CDR3 size: 11 residues. Per the germline V gene, CDR1 is KGHDR and CDR2 is SFDVKD. CDR3 region: CATREQGEAFF. The CDR3 DNA is TGTGCCACCAGGGAACAGGGTGAAGCTTTCTTT.

The chain carries TRBV14 and TRBJ1-2; unclear D gene. CDR1 and CDR2 (germline): SGHDN, FVKESK. Trimming shortened V by 2 bases and J by 1 base, and 11 bases separated the two germline ends. The CDR3 runs 15 residues. The chain's CDR3 is CASSQLRASNYGYTF. DNA for the CDR3: TGTGCCAGCAGCCAACTCCGAGCCAGTAACTATGGCTACACCTTC.

This clonotype has ten or more counts. Germline and junction disagree at one end, which may indicate a read error. This chain uses TRBV29-1 with TRBJ2-5; no clear D. Germline V gene lookup returns CDR1 SQVTM and CDR2 ANQGSEA. This CDR3 is 12 amino acids long. CDR3 sequence reads: CSVTSYQETQYF. The CDR3 DNA is TGCAGCGTAACCTCGTACCAAGAGACTCAGTACTTC.

The chain uses TRBV28 and TRBJ1-1; D is unresolved. This CDR3 contains 13 residues. Trimming left V 6 bases short and J 5 bases short, with 13 bases between. Germline V lookup: CDR1 MDHEN, CDR2 SYDVKM. The CDR3 DNA is TGTGCCAGCAGGTGGGTCCGGGGAACTGAAGCTTTCTTT. Residues: CASRWVRGTEAFF.

The rearrangement links TRBV14 to TRBJ2-7; 9 nucleotides align to TRBD1. Germline V gives CDR1 SGHDN, CDR2 FVKESK. This CDR3 comprises 15 residues. The V and J ends lost 3 bases and 4 bases, in that order; junction bases with no gene match: 7. CDR3 sequence: CASSHTGTGLYEQYF. CDR3 DNA: TGTGCCAGCAGCCATACCGGGACAGGGCTGTACGAGCAGTACTTC.

The rearrangement uses TRBV3-1 and TRBJ2-5; perhaps D is TRBD1 or TRBD2 (6 bases each). V was clipped by 5 bases and J by 4 bases, with 14 bases between them. The V gene's germline CDR1 is LGHDT and CDR2 YNNKEL (reference sequence). This CDR3 comprises 14 residues. The CDR3 nucleotides are TGTGCCAGCAGCGGGACTCAGGGGTCAGAGACCCAGTACTTC. It codes for CASSGTQGSETQYF.

This clonotype showed up many times. The V and J genes are TRBV6-1 and TRBJ2-6; tentative D call: TRBD2 (5 bases). Trimming pared 3 bases from V and 0 bases from J, leaving 6 bases between. CDR1 and CDR2 (germline): MNHNS, SASEGT. CDR3 length: 15 amino acids. The CDR3 nucleotides are TGTGCCAGCAGTGACGGAGGCTCTGGGGCCAACGTCCTGACTTTC. It yields the protein CASSDGGSGANVLTF.

The J gene is TRBJ2-5, the V gene TRBV6-2 or TRBV6-3; no clear D gene. Germline-derived CDR1 and CDR2 are MNHEY and SVGEGT. The V gene lost 3 bases and the J gene lost 0 bases, with 8 bases spanning the gap. The CDR3 runs to 14 residues. Written as DNA, the CDR3 is TGTGCCAGCAGTTATTTCCGGGACCAAGAGACCCAGTACTTC. This encodes CASSYFRDQETQYF.

This clonotype was counted between two and nine times. The chain uses TRBV18 and TRBJ1-5, with TRBD1 identical over 9 bases. With 3 bases clipped from V and 7 bases from J, the junction kept 4 bases outside the gene matches. Germline V gives CDR1 KGHSH, CDR2 LQKENI. The CDR3 has 14 residues. The CDR3 is CASSPGQGVQPQHF. The CDR3, as DNA: TGTGCCAGCTCACCGGGACAGGGTGTCCAGCCCCAGCATTTT.

This clonotype was seen at least ten times. The V and J genes are TRBV7-9 and TRBJ2-7, with D perhaps TRBD2 (6 bases). Germline V lookup: CDR1 SEHNR, CDR2 FQNEAQ (reference sequence). Trimming took off 7 bases at V and 5 bases at J, with 12 bases between the two ends. This CDR3 has 12 amino acids. The CDR3 sequence is CASTGRNNEQYF. The CDR3 DNA is TGTGCCAGCACGGGGAGGAATAACGAGCAGTACTTC.

A note on this clonotype: With a much larger clone just one base away, this may be a read error. The rearrangement links TRBV12-3 or TRBV12-4 to TRBJ2-5, with a weak D call TRBD1 (6 bases). The J call is uncertain, as TRBJ2-7 better fits the DNA end. The CDR3 sequence is 12 residues long. This CDR3 reads CASSLRQAEQYF. The CDR3 nucleotides are TGTGCCAGCAGTCTGAGACAGGCCGAGCAGTACTTC.

This clonotype was seen many times. V gene TRBV20-1 combines with J gene TRBJ2-5, with D possibly being TRBD2 (5 bases). Germline loops: CDR1 DFQATT, CDR2 SNEGSKA (reference sequence). Trimming shortened V by 1 base and J by 4 bases, and 13 bases separated the two germline ends. CDR3 size: 14 residues. CDR3 in amino acids: CSARVPSEGETQYF. The CDR3 DNA follows: TGCAGTGCTAGAGTGCCCAGCGAGGGAGAGACCCAGTACTTC.

This clonotype has ten or more counts. The rearrangement joins TRBV6-2 or TRBV6-3 to TRBJ2-1; the match to TRBD2 covers 9 bases. Germline-derived CDR1 and CDR2 are MNHEY and SVGEGT. With 2 bases clipped from V and 1 base from J, the junction kept 9 bases outside the gene matches. The CDR3 runs 18 residues. The CDR3 nucleotides read TGTGCCAGCAGTTACGAGCGGGGGGCTCTCCGTTCCTACAATGAGCAGTTCTTC. It encodes CASSYERGALRSYNEQFF.

This clonotype occurred once. This may be a read error, as it is one base from a much larger clone. The V call is TRBV28, the J call TRBJ1-5, with D unresolved. CDR3 length: 12 amino acids. CDR1 is MDHEN and CDR2 is SYDVKM in the germline V gene. As DNA, the CDR3 is TGTGCCAGCAAGACGACAAATCGGCCCCAGCATTTT. Protein sequence: CASKTTNRPQHF.

The chain links TRBV29-1 to TRBJ1-1; tentative D call: TRBD1 (6 bases). The V gene's germline CDR1 is SQVTM and CDR2 ANQGSEA. V was cut by 7 bases and J by 7 bases, with 16 bases left in between. This CDR3 spans 12 amino acids. CDR3 sequence (DNA): TGCAGCGCTTCTGAGGGGGTCGTTGAAGCTTTCTTT. It is translated as CSASEGVVEAFF.

In its sample, this clonotype was seen many times. The chain couples TRBV20-1 to TRBJ2-7; 11 positions agree with TRBD1. Per the germline V gene, CDR1 is DFQATT and CDR2 is SNEGSKA (reference sequence). The CDR3 consists of 13 residues. Trimming removed 6 bases from V and 5 bases from J; junction bases left unmatched: 6. The CDR3 protein is CSARRDRGDEQYF. The CDR3 DNA follows: TGCAGTGCGAGGAGGGACAGGGGGGACGAGCAGTACTTC.

This clonotype was recorded many times. Being one base from a much bigger clone, this may be a read error. The J gene is TRBJ2-2, the V gene TRBV6-2 or TRBV6-3, with D unresolved. V dropped 2 bases and J dropped 3 bases, with 4 bases sitting between them. CDR1 and CDR2 from the germline V gene are MNHEY and SVGEGT. This CDR3 has 13 amino acids. CDR3 in DNA: TGTGCCAGCAGTTACAGGGACACCGGGGAGCTGTTTTTT. Translated: CASSYRDTGELFF.

Points on this clonotype: This may be a read error, as it is one base from a much larger clone. This chain uses TRBV28 with TRBJ2-5, with D unresolved. The J call may be incorrect, as the DNA end agrees better with TRBJ2-7. The CDR3 totals 13 residues. Germline CDR1 MDHEN, CDR2 SYDVKM. The CDR3 coding sequence is TGTGCCAGCGGTTCCTCCCAAACCTACGAGCAGTACTTC. Translating it yields CASGSSQTYEQYF.